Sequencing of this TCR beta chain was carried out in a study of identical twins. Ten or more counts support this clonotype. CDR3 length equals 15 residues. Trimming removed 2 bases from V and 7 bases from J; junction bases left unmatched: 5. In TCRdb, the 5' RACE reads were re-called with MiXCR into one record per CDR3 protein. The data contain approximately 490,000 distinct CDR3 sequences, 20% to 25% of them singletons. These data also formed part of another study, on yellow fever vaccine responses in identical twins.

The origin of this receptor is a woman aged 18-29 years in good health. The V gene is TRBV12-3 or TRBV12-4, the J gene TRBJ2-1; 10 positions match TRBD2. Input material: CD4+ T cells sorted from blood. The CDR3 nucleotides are TGTGCCAGCAGTTTACTAGCGGGAGTTTATAATGAGCAGTTCTTC. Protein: CASSLLAGVYNEQFF.